A selection of T cell receptor beta chains follows, all from one sample in a study of cytomegalovirus exposure and HLA in healthy donors. The table came from immunoSEQ multiplex PCR; TCRdb's copy has only in-frame clones and leaves some out. The table shows nearly 300,000 clones, with roughly 89% occurring only once. The sequenced sample was PBMCs. The receptors originated from a man in his forties or fifties in good health and CMV-seropositive. Each CDR3 is given with its conserved first and last residue. The D gene is left open where the match is weak. Clone sizes are given selectively: once, few, many, or a class where the clone is expanded.

v_call: TRBV27; d_call: TRBD2; j_call: TRBJ2-5; clone_size: .; cdr3_nt: TGTGCCAGCAGATCAAGTGGACTCGGACTAGCCGGGGAGACCCAGTACTTC; cdr3_aa: CASRSSGLGLAGETQYF
v_call: TRBV19; d_call: TRBD1; j_call: TRBJ2-5; clone_size: .; cdr3_nt: TGTGCCAGTAGTATGACAGGGAGAGAGACCCAGTACTTC; cdr3_aa: CASSMTGRETQYF
v_call: TRBV7-3; d_call: .; j_call: TRBJ1-1; clone_size: few; cdr3_nt: TGTGCCAGCAGCTTAGGCCAGTACACTGAAGCTTTCTTT; cdr3_aa: CASSLGQYTEAFF
v_call: TRBV27; d_call: TRBD2; j_call: TRBJ2-4; clone_size: .; cdr3_nt: TGTGCCAGCAGTCCGATCACTAGCGGGGAAAACATTCAGTACTTC; cdr3_aa: CASSPITSGENIQYF
v_call: TRBV4-1; d_call: TRBD1; j_call: TRBJ2-7; clone_size: .; cdr3_nt: TGCGCCAGCAGCCAAGAGGAGAGGGGGCACTACGAGCAGTACTTC; cdr3_aa: CASSQEERGHYEQYF
v_call: TRBV7-9; d_call: .; j_call: TRBJ2-5; clone_size: .; cdr3_nt: TGTGCCAGCAGCTTAGTCCAGGGGACGGAGACCCAGTACTTC; cdr3_aa: CASSLVQGTETQYF
v_call: TRBV5-4; d_call: .; j_call: TRBJ2-7; clone_size: .; cdr3_nt: TGTGCCAGCAGCCTCGGCGGACAGCGCCTGGGGGAGCAGTACTTC; cdr3_aa: CASSLGGQRLGEQYF
v_call: TRBV2; d_call: TRBD1; j_call: TRBJ1-5; clone_size: .; cdr3_nt: TGTGCCAGCACCCCAACTACAGGGGCTAGCAATCAGCCCCAGCATTTT; cdr3_aa: CASTPTTGASNQPQHF
v_call: TRBV5-1; d_call: .; j_call: TRBJ1-1; clone_size: .; cdr3_nt: TGCGCCAGCAGCCGGGGTGGGGGGGGAGGGGCTGAAGCTTTCTTT; cdr3_aa: CASSRGGGGGAEAFF
v_call: TRBV15; d_call: .; j_call: TRBJ2-7; clone_size: .; cdr3_nt: TGTGCCACCAGCAGAGAGACCCAGGGGTCCTACGAGCAGTACTTC; cdr3_aa: CATSRETQGSYEQYF
v_call: TRBV4-2; d_call: .; j_call: TRBJ1-2; clone_size: .; cdr3_nt: TGTGCCAGCAGCCAAGATCGCCAGGGGCGAATCTACGGCTACACCTTC; cdr3_aa: CASSQDRQGRIYGYTF
v_call: TRBV4-3; d_call: .; j_call: TRBJ1-2; clone_size: .; cdr3_nt: TGCGCCAGCAGCCAAGATCGGCAGGGGTTGATCTATGGCTACACCTTC; cdr3_aa: CASSQDRQGLIYGYTF
v_call: TRBV7-2; d_call: TRBD1; j_call: TRBJ1-5; clone_size: .; cdr3_nt: TGTGCCAGCAGCTCAAACAGGGGTCAGCCCCAGCATTTT; cdr3_aa: CASSSNRGQPQHF
v_call: TRBV9; d_call: TRBD2; j_call: TRBJ2-7; clone_size: once; cdr3_nt: TGTGCCAGCAGCGTAGGAATACTAGCGGGATCCAGCTCCTACGAGCAGTACTTC; cdr3_aa: CASSVGILAGSSSYEQYF
v_call: TRBV7-8; d_call: .; j_call: TRBJ1-5; clone_size: .; cdr3_nt: TGTGCCAGCAGCTTAGCTCGGGTCCGTAGCAATCAGCCCCAGCATTTT; cdr3_aa: CASSLARVRSNQPQHF
v_call: TRBV29-1; d_call: .; j_call: TRBJ1-1; clone_size: .; cdr3_nt: TGCAGCGTTGAACCAGGGGAAGCTTTCTTT; cdr3_aa: CSVEPGEAFF
v_call: TRBV27; d_call: .; j_call: TRBJ2-1; clone_size: .; cdr3_nt: TGTGCCAGCAGTTTAGCAGGCCCCTACAATGAGCAGTTCTTC; cdr3_aa: CASSLAGPYNEQFF
v_call: TRBV28; d_call: .; j_call: TRBJ1-5; clone_size: .; cdr3_nt: TGTGCCAGCTGGACACAGGGACGGGGCAATCAGCCCCAGCATTTT; cdr3_aa: CASWTQGRGNQPQHF
v_call: TRBV4-3; d_call: TRBD1; j_call: TRBJ2-2; clone_size: .; cdr3_nt: TGCGCCAGCAGCCAAGTGCATGACGGACAGGGGGGCACCGGGGAGCTGTTTTTT; cdr3_aa: CASSQVHDGQGGTGELFF
v_call: TRBV27; d_call: .; j_call: TRBJ2-7; clone_size: .; cdr3_nt: TGTGCCAGCAGTTTAGATGGAGATGACTACGAGCAGTACTTC; cdr3_aa: CASSLDGDDYEQYF